This TCR beta chain appears in the sequencing data of a study of STAT5B mutations in CD4+ large granular lymphocyte leukemia (dated by TCRdb to 2022 to 2024). Background on the whole study: Among healthy controls, the CDR3 'QG' motif was associated with a particular HLA allele. The study compared the TCRbeta repertoires of patients with CD4+ T-cell large granular lymphocyte leukemia against those of healthy blood donors. Flow cytometry on FACSCanto II or FACSVerse showed that the purified fractions were more than 95% pure among lymphocytes.

The healthy control group was made up of more than 35 blood donors, and the Finnish Red Cross blood service supplied their buffy coats. All TCR-sequenced material derived from peripheral blood: patient blood samples and healthy donor buffy coats. Peripheral blood mononuclear cells were isolated by Ficoll-Hypaque gradient centrifugation. For the healthy controls, CD4+ cells were obtained from buffy coats by magnetic purification. The Gentra Puregene Cell and Tissue kit was used to extract genomic DNA, and a Qubit 2.0 fluorometer was used to measure the amount of genomic DNA. With regard to this clone: The clone's antigen remains unknown. One base away there is no much larger clone; base qualities are not given.

TCRbeta rearrangements were sequenced from genomic DNA using the immunoSEQ assay at survey resolution. Under the source paper's analysis protocol: A lowest detectable productive clonotype frequency of 2.59 x 10-5 was observed in the TCR sequencing data. Only productive TCRbeta rearrangements, defined as complete and in-frame sequences, were included in the analyses. The clonality of each sample was calculated as Simpson clonality in the immunoSEQ Analyzer version 3.0. Clones were grouped by frequency into very rare, small, medium, large (1-20%) or hyperexpanded (>20%) categories. Generation probabilities were estimated with OLGA 1.2.3, V-gene circos plots were made with VDJtools, specificities were looked up in VDJdb, and CDR3 motifs were identified with GLIPH. The clones in this table, taken by TCRdb from immuneACCESS, are in-frame only. Not every clone is retained; where verified, under half of the shortfall comes from an unresolved V gene, and the cause of the rest is unknown. From that table come the V and J calls and clone size; the DNA was used to work out D and trimming. This sample has about 26,000 clones in its table, and around 78% of those were observed once. The ten largest clones add up to around 1% of the sample.

General conclusions and limits of the study: Data were not HLA-matched; higher clonality in CD4+ versus CD8+ T-LGLL could reflect the relatively small sample size. Main leukemic clonotypes were private to each patient, although roughly 26% appeared at low frequency in other patients' non-leukemic repertoires. Enrichment of TRBV06-family usage was observed among the top patient clones (8/27) relative to healthy controls (2/35). CD4-sorted patient repertoires appeared more clonal than healthy CD4+ repertoires, and this difference persisted after removing the putative leukemic clones.

The CDR3 holds 16 amino acids from the cysteine to the phenylalanine. Only CDR3 DNA is held: 48 bases, read in frame from base 1. The junction shows trimming of 5 bases on V and 2 bases on J, plus 19 bases between the germline ends. For CDR1 and CDR2, the germline V gene (reference sequence) lists MNHEY and SMNVEV. What was sequenced was CD4+ T cells from blood buffy coats. The chain is encoded by TRBV27 joined to TRBJ2-7, with the D gene uncertain. The clonotype was recovered from a human donor in good health. The DNA is as follows: TGTGCCAGCAGTCCTCCGCCCCAAGGTCGTCCCTACGAGCAGTACTTC. This translates into CASSPPPQGRPYEQYF.